This T cell receptor beta chain was identified during a study of cytomegalovirus exposure and HLA in healthy donors. Findings and caveats of the study: In a later analysis, 16,951 TCR beta sequences were associated with HLA alleles at 0.05 false discovery rate.

The primer mix had 60 Vbeta and 13 Jbeta primers. The protocol was immunoSEQ multiplex PCR, while the TCRdb copy is restricted to in-frame clones and leaves out a portion. The sample has over 150,000 clones, 80% to 85% seen once. A note on this clone: Its matching antigen is unknown.

The CDR3 runs to 16 residues. V gave up 2 bases and J gave up 3 bases; unmatched junction bases: 9. Looked up from germline, CDR1 is LGHNA and CDR2 is YSLEER. Sequencing was performed on PBMCs. The V gene is TRBV4-3, the J gene TRBJ2-5, with TRBD2 matching 7 bases. The clonotype was recovered from a woman aged 50 to 65 in good health and CMV-seropositive. The CDR3 loop reads CASSQYPSGPEETQYF. Here the CDR3 DNA reads TGCGCCAGCAGCCAATACCCTAGCGGCCCCGAAGAGACCCAGTACTTC.